Reported below is one TCR beta chain. What it binds is unknown. The entry originates in a study of cytomegalovirus exposure and HLA in healthy donors. Study-wide points: The likely explanation for a cluster of highly shared sequence variants was sequencing artifact. Approximately 160 TCR beta chains were listed as cytomegalovirus-associated. Upon later analysis, HLA-associated TCR beta chains proved more clonally expanded than other, equally common chains.

Both 60 Vbeta primers and 13 Jbeta primers went into the PCR. Generated by immunoSEQ multiplex PCR, the TCRdb table keeps only in-frame clones and is missing some. The sample lists fewer than 150,000 clones; over 65% were seen once. Germline CDR1 is MNHEY and CDR2 is SMNVEV (reference sequence). There are 12 residues in the CDR3. Material for sequencing was PBMCs. The chain employs TRBV27 and TRBJ2-5, with D hard to call. The tail of the sequence fits TRBJ2-7 better, so the J call may be wrong. This receptor was obtained from a male donor in good health and CMV-seronegative. The CDR3 bases are TGTGCCAGCAGTTCCGTTTGGTACGAGCAGTACTTC. This translates into CASSSVWYEQYF.